This T cell receptor (beta chain) is from a study of cytomegalovirus exposure and HLA in healthy donors. J lost 4 bases, V lost 6 bases, and 5 bases had no gene match. The CDR3 extends over 13 amino acids. In germline, CDR1 is MDHEN, CDR2 SYDVKM. This clone appeared a single time. Other DNA sequences in this sample translate to the same CDR3. Profiled with immunoSEQ multiplex PCR; TCRdb holds only in-frame clones, not every one. The sample yields some 170,000 clones, 86% seen once. This TCR came from a young man in good health and CMV-seropositive. Sequencing was carried out using PBMCs. The chain joins TRBV28 to TRBJ1-2, with TRBD1 matching over 7 bases. CDR3 residues: CASRPGQSYGYTF. CDR3 nucleotides: TGTGCCAGCAGACCGGGACAGAGCTATGGCTACACCTTC.